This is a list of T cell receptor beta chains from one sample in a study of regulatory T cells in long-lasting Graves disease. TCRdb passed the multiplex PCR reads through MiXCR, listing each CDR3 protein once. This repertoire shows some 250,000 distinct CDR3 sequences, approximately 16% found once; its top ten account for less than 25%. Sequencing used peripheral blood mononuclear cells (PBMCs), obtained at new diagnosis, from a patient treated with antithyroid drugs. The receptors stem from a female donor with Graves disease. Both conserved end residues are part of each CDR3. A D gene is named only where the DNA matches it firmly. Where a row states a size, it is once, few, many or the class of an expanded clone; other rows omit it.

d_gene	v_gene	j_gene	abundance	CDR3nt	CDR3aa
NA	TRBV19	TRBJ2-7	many	TGTGCCAGTAGTTCCCCAGGGTTAGAATCCTACGAGCAGTACTTC	CASSSPGLESYEQYF
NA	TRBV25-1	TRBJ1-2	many	TGTGCCAGCAGTGAATACGGTTCTAACTATGGCTACACCTTC	CASSEYGSNYGYTF
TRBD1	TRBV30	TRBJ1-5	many	TGTGCCTGGAGTGTACCGGGGACAGGGCCCCAGCATTTT	CAWSVPGTGPQHF
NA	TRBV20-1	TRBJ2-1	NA	TGCAGTGCTAGAGGCAGGGTGGATGAGCAGTTCTTC	CSARGRVDEQFF
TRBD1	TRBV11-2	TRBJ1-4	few	TGTGCCAGCAGCTTAACAGGGGGCAGTGGAACTAATGAAAAACTGTTTTTT	CASSLTGGSGTNEKLFF
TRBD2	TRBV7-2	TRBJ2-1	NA	TGTGCCAGCAGCTGGGGGACTAGCGGGTTCAATGAGCAGTTCTTC	CASSWGTSGFNEQFF
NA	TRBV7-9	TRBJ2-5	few	TGTGCCAGCTATAAAATCGGGGGATTGGAGACCCAGTACTTC	CASYKIGGLETQYF
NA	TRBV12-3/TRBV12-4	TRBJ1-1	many	TGTGCCAGCAGTCCAGGGACGGTGGGGACTGAAGCTTTCTTT	CASSPGTVGTEAFF
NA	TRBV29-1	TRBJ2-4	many	TGCAGCGCGTCGGTCGAGAGAAACATTCAGTACTTC	CSASVERNIQYF
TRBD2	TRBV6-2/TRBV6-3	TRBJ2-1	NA	TGTGCCAGCAGGACCGGGACTAGCGGGAGCAATGAGCAGTTCTTC	CASRTGTSGSNEQFF
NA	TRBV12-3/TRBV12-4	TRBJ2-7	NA	TGTGCCAGCAGGGTCGGGACAAACCGACAGTACTTC	CASRVGTNRQYF
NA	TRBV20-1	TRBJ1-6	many	TGCAGTGCTATCCGGCAGGGAGGAATTTCACCCCTCCACTTT	CSAIRQGGISPLHF
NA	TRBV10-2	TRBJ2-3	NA	TGCGCCAGCAGTGAGCACATTAACACAGATACGCAGTATTTT	CASSEHINTDTQYF
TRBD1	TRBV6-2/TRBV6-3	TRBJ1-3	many	TGTGCCAGCAGTTACCCTTCGACAGGGATGGCGTCTGGAAACACCATATATTTT	CASSYPSTGMASGNTIYF
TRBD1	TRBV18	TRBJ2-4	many	TGTGCCAGCTCACGGCAACCGGGACAGGGTCTAAACATTCAGTACTTC	CASSRQPGQGLNIQYF
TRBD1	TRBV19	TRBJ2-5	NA	TGTGCCAGTAGACAGGGGAACGGAGAGACCCAGTACTTC	CASRQGNGETQYF
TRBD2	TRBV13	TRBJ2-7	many	TGTGCCAGCAGTTACCGGCTAGCGGGAGACGAGCAGTACTTC	CASSYRLAGDEQYF
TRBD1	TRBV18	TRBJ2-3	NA	TGTGCCAGCTCGGGCGGCGCAGGGGGCCGAGATACGCAGTATTTT	CASSGGAGGRDTQYF
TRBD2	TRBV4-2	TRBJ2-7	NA	TGTGCCAGCAGCCAAGATACAGCGGGAGATATCTACGAGCAGTACTTC	CASSQDTAGDIYEQYF
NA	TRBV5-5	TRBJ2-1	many	TGTGCCAGCAGCATCTCCCCGGTCGGGAACAATGAGCAGTTCTTC	CASSISPVGNNEQFF
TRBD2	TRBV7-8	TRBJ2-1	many	TGTGCCAGCAGCTTAGTCTCGGGACTAGCCTACAATGAGCAGTTCTTC	CASSLVSGLAYNEQFF
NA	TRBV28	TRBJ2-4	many	TGTGCCAGCAGTTTAGTCGGGGAGGCCAAAAACATTCAGTACTTC	CASSLVGEAKNIQYF
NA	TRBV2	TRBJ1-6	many	TGTGCCAGCATGGGCTTGCAAAATTCACCCCTCCACTTT	CASMGLQNSPLHF
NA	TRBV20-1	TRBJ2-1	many	TGCAGTGCTGAAGGCAGAACCCTTAAAATCTACAATGAGCAGTTCTTC	CSAEGRTLKIYNEQFF
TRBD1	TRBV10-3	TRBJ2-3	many	TGTGCCATCAGTGCAGCCTGGACAGGGAGCACAGATACGCAGTATTTT	CAISAAWTGSTDTQYF
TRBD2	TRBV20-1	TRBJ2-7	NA	TGCAGTGCTAGAGACGGGGGACTAGCGGGAGAGGCCGAGCAGTACTTC	CSARDGGLAGEAEQYF
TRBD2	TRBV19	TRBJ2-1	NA	TGTGCCAGTAGCCTGAGGACTAGCGGGCCCTACAATGAGCAGTTCTTC	CASSLRTSGPYNEQFF
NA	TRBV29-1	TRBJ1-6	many	TGCAGCGTTGCGGCAGGACTCAATTCACCCCTCCACTTT	CSVAAGLNSPLHF
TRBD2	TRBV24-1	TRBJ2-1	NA	TGTGCCACCAGTGATGTGGGGGGTAGCGGGAGAAGATTTGCCTACAATGAGCAGTTCTTC	CATSDVGGSGRRFAYNEQFF
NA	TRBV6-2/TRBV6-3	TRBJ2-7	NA	TGTGCCAGCAGCGCTGTAGTCTCCTACGAGCAGTACTTC	CASSAVVSYEQYF
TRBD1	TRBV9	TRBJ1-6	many	TGTGCCAGCAGCGCGCAACAGGGGTATAATTCACCCCTCCACTTT	CASSAQQGYNSPLHF
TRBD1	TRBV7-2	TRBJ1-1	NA	TGTGCCAGCAGCACCCCGGGACAGGACTTGAACACTGAAGCTTTCTTT	CASSTPGQDLNTEAFF
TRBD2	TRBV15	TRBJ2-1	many	TGTGCCACCAGCAGACGGACTAGCGGGAGACCCCCCTACAATGAGCAGTTCTTC	CATSRRTSGRPPYNEQFF
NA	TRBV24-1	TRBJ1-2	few	TGTGCCACCAGTGATTCGGGGGCGAGTCACTATGGCTACACCTTC	CATSDSGASHYGYTF
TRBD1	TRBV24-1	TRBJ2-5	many	TGTGCCACCAGTGATTCGACGACAGGGGTGGGAGAGACCCAGTACTTC	CATSDSTTGVGETQYF
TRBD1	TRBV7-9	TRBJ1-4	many	TGTGCCAGCAGAACCATCCAACAGGGGAATGAAAAACTGTTTTTT	CASRTIQQGNEKLFF
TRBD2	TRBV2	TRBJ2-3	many	TGTGCCAGCAAGGGGACTAGCGGGGGCACAGATACGCAGTATTTT	CASKGTSGGTDTQYF
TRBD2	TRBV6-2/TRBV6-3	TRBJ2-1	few	TGTGCCAGCAGTCGGCACGGGGGGACTAGCGGGTACTATGAGCAGTTCTTC	CASSRHGGTSGYYEQFF
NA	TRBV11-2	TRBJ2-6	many	TGTGCCACCCCGGGCCTCAGCTCTGGGGCCAACGTCCTGACTTTC	CATPGLSSGANVLTF
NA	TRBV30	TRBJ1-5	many	TGTGCCTGGAGTGTTGGCAGGGGAAGAAATCAGCCCCAGCATTTT	CAWSVGRGRNQPQHF